This T cell receptor (beta chain) was identified in a study of shared clonotypes between healthy human individuals (dated by TCRdb to 2019 to 2021). A note on the overall study: Three men and a couple of women, aged 18 to 49 years, made up the cohort. For each donor, CD4 naive and CD4 memory were each given three plates, CD8 naive was given two plates, and CD8 memory was given one plate. To estimate repertoire size and how much clonotypes are shared between individuals, the study performed deep sequencing of blood TCR repertoires from five healthy adults. Libraries were prepared and TCR repertoires were sequenced by different laboratories using diverse techniques, in order to increase sequencing depth and limit assay-specific biases. Between about 0.94 and 8.9 billion PBMCs per donor were obtained by leukapheresis. What the research found in general, with its limitations: Pairwise subsampling indicated that sequencing depth was expected to affect the degree of clonotype sharing among donors. Because the study included only a small number of donors, the genetic and exposure-history diversity represented was limited. Even with the large sequencing depth, rarefaction of the sorted-subset datasets indicated that sequencing was incomplete. Sampling was restricted to blood, and TCR repertoires in tissue are likely to differ from TCR repertoires in blood. Across four donors, about 4.5% of naive CD4, 3% to 3.5% of naive CD8, about 2% of memory CD4, and about 0.44% of memory CD8 clonotypes were shared. Compared with non-shared clonotypes, clonotypes shared by all four sorted-subset donors had higher generation probabilities. Naive subsets generally had larger estimated clonotype richness than memory subsets did.

Using the deep immunoSEQ assay, TCR CDR3 regions were amplified from genomic DNA by multiplex PCR. For each cell subset, the extracted genomic DNA was distributed evenly across all wells of several immunoSEQ 96-well plates, and each plate served as one replicate. Each replicate PCR for sorted subsets received 200 ng genomic DNA, equal to about 30,000 T cell genomes. Purified libraries were measured with a Qubit 3.0 fluorometer, size-checked on a Bioanalyzer 2100, and measured again with the KAPA Library Quantification kit. Every immunoSEQ 96-well plate was sequenced on a separate single-read 150-cycle Illumina NextSeq 550 flow cell. Turning to the authors' computational methods: Because only junctional sequences without quality scores were contained in the immunoSEQ output, filtering matching that applied to full-length reads could not be performed. To assign V/J genes and CDR3, sequences were annotated against IMGT germline references using PyIR, a Python wrapper for IgBLAST v1.9. Reads with weak V/J assignments (E-value above 1e-6), missing CDR3, stop codons, out-of-frame junctions, or ambiguous translated residues were removed. V3J clonotypes were defined as sequences sharing the same inferred V gene, J gene, and CDR3 amino acid sequence. Percentage overlap between repertoires was calculated by dividing the number of shared unique clonotypes by the size of the smaller repertoire. Three approaches were used to assess repertoire richness: RTK rarefaction, the Chao1 estimator, and Recon v2.1 estimates of unobserved clonotypes. Generation probabilities were computed with OLGA for all TCRbeta clonotypes obtained by the gDNA method from a few donors. Here the immuneACCESS table is served through TCRdb, limited to in-frame sequences with V and J called. Missing clones are a known gap in these copies; in checked studies unresolved V genes cover under half, and the rest lacks a known reason. The V and J calls and clone size were taken over from that table, and D and trimming were inferred from the DNA. The sample data list over a million clones, and roughly 97% of these were observed just once. Over 1% of the sample is held by the ten biggest clonotypes.

Comment on this clone: Its target antigen remains unknown. No qualities accompany the bases; no much larger clone lies one base away.

Donors were healthy HIV-negative adults with no recently reported acute infections or vaccinations. All donors were Caucasian adults living in Nashville, Tennessee, USA. CD4+ T cells were enriched by magnetic negative selection; naive cells were then positively selected on CD45RA, and the negative fraction formed the memory subset. Blood was obtained by leukapheresis, after which PBMCs were separated by Ficoll-Histopaque density gradient centrifugation and cryopreserved in liquid nitrogen vapor phase. Analytical flow cytometry was used to check the purity and quantity of each magnetically sorted T cell population. Genomic DNA was isolated from every sorted fraction and measured by UV absorbance on a Nanodrop 2000c. From the cysteine through the phenylalanine, the CDR3 covers 18 amino acids. Left in the record is the CDR3 DNA by itself, 54 bases read in frame from the first base.

The V and J genes are TRBV12-2 and TRBJ2-3; TRBD2, as called in the table, went unchecked against the DNA. TRBV12-2 is deemed a pseudogene. Input material: naive CD4+ T cells sorted from blood. Taken with the paper, the label for cell subset or site translates to: CD45RA+ positively selected. The receptor was derived from a man younger than 45 in good health. The nucleotides read TGTGCAAGTCGCTTCAGACTAGCGGGAGGCCCTAGCACAGATACGCAGTATTTT. The resulting protein is CASRFRLAGGPSTDTQYF.